This TCR beta chain emerged from a study of cytomegalovirus exposure and HLA in healthy donors. Study conclusions and caveats: One later analysis reportedly identified an Asian-associated ancestry cluster that showed fewer N-insertions than the approximately 670-donor mean.

PCR primers comprised 60 Vbeta and 13 Jbeta primers. Using immunoSEQ multiplex PCR, the repertoire was profiled, and TCRdb retains in-frame clones only, with some absent. This table has more than 60,000 clones, about 80% appearing once. CDR3 length equals 20 residues. Germline V gives CDR1 SGHTA, CDR2 FQGTGA. V lost 2 bases, J lost 5 bases, and 12 bases stayed unmatched. This clone has just one count. Its antigen is as yet unknown. The sample consisted of PBMCs. The chain is built from TRBV7-3 and TRBJ2-1; 16 bases line up with TRBD2. The TCR was taken from a man younger than 35 in good health and CMV-seronegative. As DNA, the CDR3 is TGTGCCAGCAGCTTATACCCCCAGGGACTAGCGGGGGGGCTTCACAATGAGCAGTTCTTC. Encoded protein: CASSLYPQGLAGGLHNEQFF.